This T cell receptor (delta chain) appears in the sequencing data of a study of gamma-delta T cells after stem cell transplantation (dated by TCRdb to about 2016). After removal of 0 bases from V and 0 bases from J, the junction retains 21 bases not matched to a gene. The CDR3, from cysteine to phenylalanine, totals 21 residues. The retained sequence is limited to the CDR3, 63 bases, with the frame set at the first base. In the germline V gene, CDR1 corresponds to GEAIGNYY and CDR2 to EKD. In its sample, this clone was seen a few times. The antigen it recognizes is unknown. No qualities accompany the bases; no much larger clone lies one base away. The protocol used for the library was RT-PCR. The sequencing machine was an Illumina MiSeq. Identical DNA sequences were merged into single rows after TCRdb reprocessed the public reads with CATT. Recorded for this sample are 1,500 to 2,000 delta-chain clones; roughly half of them occurred a single time. Roughly 32% of the sample lies in the top ten.

The V and J genes are TRDV2 and TRDJ1, with 7 junctional bases fitting TRDD3. The receptor was isolated from a human donor. It is not recorded whose cells these are; they may come from a transplant donor. Sample: gamma-delta T cells. The nucleotide sequence reads TGTGCCTGTGACACCGTAGGAAGGTACGCCCTGGGGGCCACGTACACCGATAAACTCATCTTT. It translates to CACDTVGRYALGATYTDKLIF.